A selection of T cell receptor beta chains follows, all from one sample in a study of blood T cells in healthy people across ages. TCRdb re-called the 5' RACE reads through MiXCR, storing one row per CDR3 protein. The sample has under 850,000 distinct CDR3 sequences; under 40% are singletons. The source material was blood. The receptors come from a man aged 18 to 30 in good health. CDR3s include the opening cysteine and the closing phenylalanine or tryptophan. A D gene is named only where the DNA matches it firmly. Clone size is shown for a subset of rows, as once, few, many or a class of expanded clone.

cdr3_aa cdr3_nt v_call d_call clone_size j_call
CASSSHRGGGADTQYF TGTGCCAGCAGCTCCCACCGGGGGGGCGGAGCAGATACGCAGTATTTT TRBV7-2 TRBD2 NA TRBJ2-3
CSARAFSGGATETQYF TGCAGTGCTAGAGCCTTCAGCGGGGGGGCAACAGAGACCCAGTACTTC TRBV20-1 TRBD2 NA TRBJ2-5
CASSQGPSYEQYF TGTGCCAGCAGCCAGGGACCCTCCTACGAGCAGTACTTC TRBV4-1 NA many TRBJ2-7
CASSLRARRHNEQFF TGTGCCAGCAGTTTGCGGGCCCGGCGACACAATGAGCAGTTCTTC TRBV27 NA NA TRBJ2-1
CASSPRQGFNNQPQHF TGTGCCAGCAGCCCCCGACAGGGTTTCAACAATCAGCCCCAGCATTTT TRBV7-2 TRBD1 NA TRBJ1-5
CASSPDGNTEAFF TGTGCCAGCTCCCCAGATGGGAACACTGAAGCTTTCTTT TRBV5-1 NA many TRBJ1-1
CASSSSGGYGYTF TGTGCCAGCAGTTCCTCGGGCGGCTATGGCTACACCTTC TRBV6-5 NA few TRBJ1-2
CSVPGLGGEQYF TGCAGCGTTCCGGGACTAGGGGGGGAGCAGTACTTC TRBV29-1 TRBD2 NA TRBJ2-7
CASSPGLAANEQYF TGTGCCAGCAGCCCGGGACTAGCGGCCAATGAGCAGTACTTC TRBV6-6 TRBD2 few TRBJ2-7
CASSGGTGSSYEQYF TGCGCCAGCTCTGGGGGCACAGGGAGCTCCTACGAGCAGTACTTC TRBV5-1 NA few TRBJ2-7
CSARGRGAGSYNEQFF TGCAGTGCTAGGGGTCGGGGGGCGGGGTCCTACAATGAGCAGTTCTTC TRBV20-1 NA NA TRBJ2-1
CATSERGQSTDTQYF TGTGCCACCAGTGAGCGGGGACAGAGCACAGATACGCAGTATTTT TRBV24-1 NA few TRBJ2-3
CASSHLRGPLGNEQFF TGTGCCAGCAGCCACTTGAGAGGGCCTCTCGGGAATGAGCAGTTCTTC TRBV11-2 NA NA TRBJ2-1
CVSSSQGTANYGYTF TGTGTCAGCAGCTCCCAAGGGACAGCTAACTATGGCTACACCTTC TRBV7-2 TRBD1 NA TRBJ1-2
CASSQHEGGEVFF TGCGCCAGCAGCCAACACGAGGGGGGAGAGGTGTTTTTT TRBV4-3 NA few TRBJ2-2
CASSLAQNTGELFF TGCGCCAGCAGCTTGGCGCAGAACACCGGGGAGCTGTTTTTT TRBV5-1 NA NA TRBJ2-2
CASSLAAAGYQETQYF TGTGCCAGCAGCTTAGCGGCAGCGGGTTACCAAGAGACCCAGTACTTC TRBV13 NA NA TRBJ2-5
CASSVTTGISYNEQFF TGCGCCAGCAGCGTAACAACAGGGATATCCTACAATGAGCAGTTCTTC TRBV5-1 NA NA TRBJ2-1
CASSHSLRLAGDTGELFF TGTGCCAGCAGTCACTCTCTTAGGCTAGCGGGGGACACCGGGGAGCTGTTTTTT TRBV6-5 TRBD2 once TRBJ2-2
CASSQGTSGGDTQYF TGCGCCAGCAGCCAAGGGACTAGCGGGGGAGATACGCAGTATTTT TRBV4-3 TRBD2 NA TRBJ2-3
CTSSQEVPAGGYDEQYF TGCACCAGCAGCCAAGAAGTGCCAGCGGGGGGGTATGACGAGCAGTACTTC TRBV4-3 TRBD2 NA TRBJ2-7
CASSPRDSQETQDF TGTGCCAGCAGCCCCCGGGACAGCCAAGAGACCCAGGACTTC TRBV3-1 TRBD1 NA TRBJ2-5
CASSLNWGDEKLFF TGTGCCAGCAGCTTGAACTGGGGCGATGAAAAACTGTTTTTT TRBV5-5 NA few TRBJ1-4
CASSSDGERPQHF TGCGCCAGCAGCTCGGACGGGGAAAGGCCCCAGCATTTT TRBV5-1 NA NA TRBJ1-5
CSAEVANRGSTDTQYF TGCAGTGCAGAAGTTGCCAACAGGGGGAGTACAGATACGCAGTATTTT TRBV20-1 TRBD1 once TRBJ2-3
CASSYGGLKDTQYF TGTGCCAGCAGTTACGGGGGGTTAAAAGATACGCAGTATTTT TRBV6-2/TRBV6-3 NA once TRBJ2-3
CASSPDNNQPQHF TGCGCCAGCAGCCCCGACAACAATCAGCCCCAGCATTTT TRBV5-1 NA few TRBJ1-5
CASSKFGVTRVAYEQYF TGTGCCAGCAGCAAGTTTGGCGTCACGAGGGTTGCCTACGAGCAGTACTTC TRBV21-1 NA few TRBJ2-7
CSARETGTGNTIYF TGCAGTGCTAGAGAGACAGGGACTGGAAACACCATATATTTT TRBV20-1 TRBD1 NA TRBJ1-3
CASSPRGRLTDTQYF TGTGCCAGCAGTCCAAGAGGACGGCTCACAGATACGCAGTATTTT TRBV12-3/TRBV12-4 NA NA TRBJ2-3
CASSPQGIQETQNF TGCGCCAGCAGCCCCCAGGGGATCCAAGAGACCCAGAACTTC TRBV5-1 NA NA TRBJ2-5
CAWSPTPLNTEAFF TGTGCCTGGAGCCCTACCCCCCTGAACACTGAAGCTTTCTTT TRBV30 NA NA TRBJ1-1
CASSQTPGQGARNEQYF TGTGCCAGCAGCCAGACCCCCGGACAGGGGGCGAGGAATGAGCAGTACTTC TRBV4-2 TRBD1 NA TRBJ2-7
CASSAGTGAHGGTIYF TGTGCCAGCAGTGCCGGGACAGGGGCCCATGGGGGCACCATATATTTT TRBV2 TRBD1 NA TRBJ1-3
CASSSRLVGGRSSYNEQYF TGTGCCAGCAGCTCTCGACTAGTGGGGGGCCGGAGCTCCTACAATGAGCAGTACTTC TRBV7-9 NA NA TRBJ2-7
CVSSPPGKVPSEQYF TGTGTCAGCTCACCCCCGGGAAAGGTCCCCTCTGAGCAGTACTTC TRBV18 NA NA TRBJ2-5
CASSQDSFANEKLFF TGCGCCAGCAGCCAAGATTCCTTTGCCAATGAAAAACTGTTTTTT TRBV4-1 NA NA TRBJ1-4
CASSADGRNEKLFF TGTGCCAGCAGCGCGGACGGCAGAAATGAAAAACTGTTTTTT TRBV5-4 NA few TRBJ1-4
CASSELAKNIQYF TGTGCCAGCAGCGAGTTAGCCAAAAACATTCAGTACTTC TRBV12-3/TRBV12-4 NA many TRBJ2-4
CAIRGAGGDRDTQYF TGTGCCATCAGGGGAGCGGGGGGCGACAGAGATACGCAGTATTTT TRBV10-3 TRBD2 few TRBJ2-3
CSARRTVHNEQFF TGCAGTGCTCGACGGACGGTTCACAATGAGCAGTTCTTC TRBV20-1 NA many TRBJ2-1
CASSGLAGSSYEQYF TGTGCCAGCAGTGGACTAGCGGGAAGCTCCTACGAGCAGTACTTC TRBV12-3/TRBV12-4 TRBD2 few TRBJ2-7
CASSKGSRETQYF TGTGCCAGCAGCAAGGGGTCGAGGGAGACCCAGTACTTC TRBV7-2 NA NA TRBJ2-5
CASREKPGQGRRMAYGYTF TGTGCCAGCAGGGAAAAACCGGGACAGGGAAGGCGTATGGCCTATGGCTACACCTTC TRBV7-8 TRBD1 few TRBJ1-2
CASSLGWANTDTQYF TGTGCCAGCAGCTTAGGTTGGGCGAACACAGATACGCAGTATTTT TRBV11-2 NA many TRBJ2-3
CASSLGGGGYEQFF TGTGCCAGCAGTTTAGGCGGGGGGGGCTATGAGCAGTTCTTC TRBV12-3/TRBV12-4 TRBD2 few TRBJ2-1
CASGFNRGLYEQYF TGTGCCAGCGGATTCAACCGGGGCCTCTACGAGCAGTACTTC TRBV27 NA many TRBJ2-7